Here is one T cell receptor beta chain with its context. Its antigen is still unknown. The ends lost 4 bases at V and 3 bases at J; junction bases unmatched: 6. This CDR3 has 17 amino acids. Germline-derived CDR1 and CDR2 are MNHEY and SMNVEV (reference sequence). The data are from a study of cytomegalovirus exposure and HLA in healthy donors. It was with 60 Vbeta and 13 Jbeta primers that the PCR ran. Repertoires were generated with immunoSEQ multiplex PCR, while TCRdb's copy carries only in-frame clones and drops some. This sample has under 150,000 clones; roughly 80% occur once, and the top ten carry more than 0.95%. Regarding the study as a whole: Later analysis suggested most CMV-associated TCR beta chains were HLA-restricted. Compared with the approximately 680-donor mean, an Asian-associated ancestry cluster reportedly had fewer N-insertions, according to a later analysis. Only CMV serostatus was available as immune exposure information.

Donors likely had unrecorded immune exposures despite being nominally healthy when sampled. The rearrangement joins TRBV27 to TRBJ2-2, with 12 bases lining up with TRBD2. This clonotype was obtained from a man aged 18 to 29 in good health and CMV-seronegative. The material sequenced was PBMCs. The CDR3 is CASSYLAGGPDTGELFF. The CDR3 DNA reads TGTGCCAGCAGTTATCTAGCGGGGGGGCCGGACACCGGGGAGCTGTTTTTT.